This is a list of T cell receptor beta chains from one sample in a study of T cells in Graves' hyperthyroidism and ophthalmopathy. TCRdb used MiXCR to reprocess the multiplex PCR reads, holding one entry per CDR3 protein. The sample consists of over 500,000 distinct CDR3 sequences, approximately 16% of them appearing once. Material for sequencing was blood. Every receptor here comes from a woman in her thirties with Graves' ophthalmopathy. The CDR3 runs from the conserved cysteine through the conserved F or W. The D gene is left open where the match is weak. Only some rows state a clone size, as once, few, many or a class for expanded clones.

D gene	V gene	clone size	J gene	CDR3 length	CDR3 protein	CDR3 DNA
TRBD1	TRBV7-2	many	TRBJ2-7	15	CASSPDGTGYYEQYF	TGTGCCAGCAGCCCTGACGGGACAGGGTACTACGAGCAGTACTTC
NA	TRBV5-1	few	TRBJ2-7	14	CASASETSSYEQYF	TGCGCCAGCGCCTCAGAGACTAGCTCCTACGAGCAGTACTTC
NA	TRBV20-1	many	TRBJ2-1	13	CSAYEGLSNEQFF	TGCAGTGCCTACGAGGGCTTAAGTAATGAGCAGTTCTTC
NA	TRBV6-1	many	TRBJ2-7	14	CASSVREGPNEQYF	TGTGCCAGCAGTGTACGGGAAGGCCCCAACGAGCAGTACTTC
NA	TRBV30	many	TRBJ1-4	14	CAWSLGGGNEKLFF	TGTGCCTGGAGTCTAGGGGGGGGTAATGAAAAACTGTTTTTT
NA	TRBV10-3	NA	TRBJ2-7	12	CAISESTGEQYF	TGTGCCATCAGTGAGTCGACGGGCGAGCAGTACTTC
TRBD1	TRBV12-3/TRBV12-4	NA	TRBJ1-2	13	CASSGDREVGYTF	TGTGCCAGCAGTGGGGACAGGGAGGTTGGCTACACCTTC
TRBD1	TRBV20-1	NA	TRBJ2-5	14	CSASGETGFKTQYF	TGCAGTGCTAGCGGGGAGACAGGGTTTAAGACCCAGTACTTC
NA	TRBV30	many	TRBJ2-5	13	CARSWADQETQYF	TGTGCCAGGTCTTGGGCAGACCAAGAGACCCAGTACTTC
TRBD1	TRBV7-8	many	TRBJ2-7	14	CASSPDRGMWEQYF	TGTGCCAGCAGCCCCGACAGGGGCATGTGGGAGCAGTACTTC
TRBD1	TRBV27	few	TRBJ1-5	15	CASSLSGTGSRPQHF	TGTGCCAGCAGTTTATCGGGGACAGGGTCGAGGCCCCAGCATTTT
NA	TRBV7-8	many	TRBJ2-1	14	CASSTRPSGREQFF	TGTGCCAGCAGCACTCGGCCCTCCGGGCGGGAGCAGTTCTTC
NA	TRBV28	many	TRBJ2-7	13	CASSGDVSYEQYF	TGTGCCAGCAGTGGGGACGTGTCCTACGAGCAGTACTTC
NA	TRBV2	few	TRBJ1-1	13	CASIGFLNTEAFF	TGTGCCAGCATCGGTTTTCTGAACACTGAAGCTTTCTTT
NA	TRBV7-9	NA	TRBJ1-2	13	CASRRGGKEGYTF	TGTGCCAGCAGACGCGGGGGAAAGGAGGGCTACACCTTC
TRBD1	TRBV20-1	many	TRBJ1-2	15	CSARVWDREMFGYTF	TGCAGTGCTAGAGTTTGGGACAGGGAAATGTTTGGCTACACCTTC
TRBD1	TRBV28	few	TRBJ2-5	14	CASSLWTGEETQYF	TGTGCCAGCAGTTTGTGGACAGGGGAAGAGACCCAGTACTTC
NA	TRBV29-1	few	TRBJ2-1	10	CSAGGTEQFF	TGCAGCGCTGGGGGGACTGAGCAGTTCTTC
TRBD1	TRBV28	many	TRBJ2-5	16	CASSSSRTGGRETQYF	TGTGCCAGCAGTTCCAGCAGGACAGGGGGCAGGGAGACCCAGTACTTC
NA	TRBV20-1	few	TRBJ2-1	16	CSARDHWRGPHNEQFF	TGCAGTGCTAGAGATCATTGGAGGGGCCCCCACAATGAGCAGTTCTTC
NA	TRBV27	NA	TRBJ1-5	12	CASKLGNQPQHF	TGTGCCAGTAAGTTGGGGAATCAGCCCCAGCATTTT
NA	TRBV4-1	few	TRBJ1-4	16	CASSQKTRGGLEKLFF	TGCGCCAGCAGCCAAAAGACTCGGGGAGGACTGGAAAAACTGTTTTTT
TRBD1	TRBV29-1	few	TRBJ1-1	13	CSVRGQLNTEAFF	TGCAGCGTCAGGGGACAGTTGAACACTGAAGCTTTCTTT
TRBD1	TRBV12-3/TRBV12-4	few	TRBJ1-2	13	CASSMTGYDGYTF	TGTGCCAGCAGTATGACAGGGTATGATGGCTACACCTTC
NA	TRBV25-1	NA	TRBJ2-3	16	CASSDGGAGAGDTQYF	TGTGCCAGCAGTGATGGCGGGGCGGGGGCTGGAGATACGCAGTATTTT
NA	TRBV4-3	few	TRBJ2-2	20	CASSQDFYPMEGQMTGELFF	TGCGCCAGCAGCCAAGATTTTTACCCCATGGAGGGGCAAATGACCGGGGAGCTGTTTTTT
NA	TRBV7-2	many	TRBJ1-2	13	CASSPYRDYGYTF	TGTGCCAGCAGCCCTTATCGTGACTATGGCTACACCTTC
NA	TRBV4-2	many	TRBJ2-7	14	CASSQEDSDYEQYF	TGTGCCAGCAGCCAAGAGGACAGCGACTACGAGCAGTACTTC
NA	TRBV3-1	NA	TRBJ2-2	16	CASSLGVWGNTGELFF	TGTGCCAGCAGCCTTGGAGTTTGGGGCAACACCGGGGAGCTGTTTTTT
NA	TRBV5-1	few	TRBJ2-7	12	CASSSFKQGQYF	TGCGCCAGCAGCAGCTTTAAACAGGGGCAGTACTTC
NA	TRBV19	NA	TRBJ1-6	13	CASRTGGDSPLHF	TGTGCCAGTAGAACCGGGGGCGATTCACCCCTCCACTTT
TRBD2	TRBV5-1	many	TRBJ2-7	16	CASSFGLAASGGEQYF	TGCGCCAGCAGCTTCGGACTAGCGGCGAGCGGGGGCGAGCAGTACTTC
NA	TRBV3-1	many	TRBJ2-7	14	CASSQNPQGYEQYF	TGTGCCAGCAGCCAGAATCCGCAGGGTTACGAGCAGTACTTC